Shown below are 20 T cell receptor beta chains from a single sample sequenced in a study of blood T cell repertoires in COVID-19. Here immunoSEQ multiplex PCR was the method, and the copy in TCRdb shows in-frame clones only, minus some. Of about 220,000 clones detected, approximately 77% appear once; the ten largest clones hold approximately 3.8%. Sequencing was carried out using peripheral blood. These receptors were taken from a woman aged 80 or over with acute or convalescent COVID-19.

V usage is TRBV18 and J usage is TRBJ2-5; 12 bases fit TRBD2. CDR1 KGHSH and CDR2 LQKENI come from the germline V gene. CDR3 size: 15 residues. The junction had 4 bases not matched to a gene; V was cut back by 4 bases and J by 4 bases. The CDR3 spells CASSLQTSGGETQYF. The CDR3 DNA is TGTGCCAGCTCACTACAGACTAGCGGGGGAGAGACCCAGTACTTC.

This chain links TRBV29-1 with TRBJ2-1, with TRBD1 matching over 9 bases. J lost 2 bases, V lost 4 bases, and 0 bases had no gene match. The CDR3 loop spans 13 amino acids. Germline-derived CDR1 and CDR2 are SQVTM and ANQGSEA. The CDR3 DNA follows: TGCAGCGTTGGGACAGGGGCCTACAATGAGCAGTTCTTC. Protein: CSVGTGAYNEQFF.

This chain uses TRBV3-1 (or the pseudogene TRBV3-2) with TRBJ1-4; D possibly corresponds to TRBD1 (5 bases). Germline CDR1 is LGHDT and CDR2 is YNNKEL (reference sequence). The CDR3 length is 15 residues. Trimming took 4 bases from V and 0 from J, leaving 9 bases between them. This CDR3 is CASSLQGATNEKLFF. The CDR3 DNA is TGTGCCAGCAGCCTTCAGGGCGCAACTAATGAAAAACTGTTTTTT.

The chain has TRBV5-4 and TRBJ1-4, with 8 bases matching TRBD1. Trimming removed 4 bases from V and 8 bases from J; junction bases left unmatched: 10. CDR3 length equals 15 residues. CDR1 SGHNT and CDR2 YYREEE come from the germline V gene (reference sequence). CDR3 bases: TGTGCCAGCAGCATAGGACAGGGCCGAGGCGAAAAACTGTTTTTT. Translating it yields CASSIGQGRGEKLFF.

The chain carries TRBV29-1 and TRBJ1-1; D remains ambiguous. This CDR3 comprises 14 residues. Germline CDR1 SQVTM, CDR2 ANQGSEA. V lost 3 bases, J lost 5 bases, and 16 bases lay in between. CDR3 region: CSVDRAVIGTEAFF. CDR3 DNA sequence: TGCAGCGTTGACCGAGCCGTGATCGGGACTGAAGCTTTCTTT.

This chain joins TRBV4-1 and TRBJ1-5; 8 bases align to TRBD1. Germline trimming cut 0 bases from V and 5 bases from J; bases unmatched to any gene: 9. The CDR3 spans 17 residues. CDR1 is MGHRA and CDR2 is YSYEKL in the germline V gene. CDR3 in DNA: TGCGCCAGCAGCCAAGACCCCCCCGGACAGGGAGATCAGCCCCAGCATTTT. Protein: CASSQDPPGQGDQPQHF.

The chain is built from TRBV7-2 and TRBJ1-2, with D unclear. V lost 8 bases to trimming and J lost 2 bases, with 15 bases between them. Per germline, CDR1 SGHTA and CDR2 FQGNSA. The CDR3 is 14 residues long. The CDR3 sequence: CASSRGSQNYGYTF. The DNA for the CDR3 is TGTGCCAGCTCCCGAGGGTCCCAAAACTATGGCTACACCTTC.

V and J are TRBV6-5 and TRBJ1-2; a weak D match, TRBD1 (6 bases). The CDR3 spans 14 residues. Deletions cut 6 bases from V and 2 bases from J, with 13 bases between. Germline values: CDR1 MNHEY, CDR2 SVGAGI. The CDR3 DNA is TGTGCCAGCAGGTCCCCCGGACAGAACTATGGCTACACCTTC. This sequence encodes CASRSPGQNYGYTF.

V usage is TRBV7-3 and J usage is TRBJ2-3; 10 bases line up with TRBD2. With V trimmed by 4 bases and J by 1 base, 8 bases remained unmatched. CDR1 and CDR2 from the germline V gene are SGHTA and FQGTGA. The CDR3 sequence is 17 residues long. For the CDR3, the DNA is TGTGCCAGCAGCTCTCCTATAGCGGGGGGAGGCACAGATACGCAGTATTTT. Translation gives CASSSPIAGGGTDTQYF.

The V call is TRBV7-2, the J call TRBJ2-2; TRBD2 agrees at 8 bases. With 0 bases clipped from V and 3 bases from J, the junction kept 3 bases outside the gene matches. CDR1 and CDR2 (germline): SGHTA, FQGNSA. The CDR3 totals 16 residues. CDR3 nucleotides: TGTGCCAGCAGCTTAGCGGAGCGGGGGTACACCGGGGAGCTGTTTTTT. It specifies CASSLAERGYTGELFF.

The sample holds a few counts of this clone. V usage is TRBV2 and J usage is TRBJ1-4; 8 positions match TRBD1. Germline values: CDR1 SNHLY, CDR2 FYNNEI. Germline trimming cut 10 bases from V and 10 bases from J; bases unmatched to any gene: 11. The CDR3 has 13 residues. This chain's CDR3 is CATEQGAGGKLFF. The CDR3 bases are TGTGCCACGGAGCAGGGGGCGGGTGGAAAACTGTTTTTT.

The table lists this clone with a few counts. The chain joins TRBV5-1 to TRBJ2-3, with D hard to call. The CDR3 runs 13 residues. Germline V gene data show CDR1 as SGHRS and CDR2 as YFSETQ. The V end lost 1 base, the J end lost 6 bases, and 9 bases lay between the germline ends. This CDR3 reads CASSLTSTDTQYF. In DNA, the CDR3 is TGCGCCAGCAGCTTGACGTCGACTGATACGCAGTATTTT. The full variable domain, rest sourced from reference TRBV5-1 and TRBJ2-3, is KAGVTQTPRYLIKTRGQQVTLSCSPISGHRSVSWYQQTPGQGLQFLFEYFSETQRNKGNFPGRFSGRQFSNSRSEMNVSTLELGDSALYLCASSLTSTDTQYFGPGTRLTVL.

V usage is TRBV3-1 (or the pseudogene TRBV3-2) and J usage is TRBJ2-5; tentatively, D is TRBD1 (6 bases). The CDR3 contains 14 residues. Germline V gene data show CDR1 as LGHDT and CDR2 as YNNKEL (reference sequence). Deletions cut 4 bases from V and 2 bases from J, with 11 bases between. The CDR3 DNA reads as TGTGCCAGCAGCCGCTGGACAGCACAAGAGACCCAGTACTTC. Its protein is CASSRWTAQETQYF.

This chain joins TRBV3-1 (or the pseudogene TRBV3-2) and TRBJ2-5; 14 nucleotides align to TRBD2. Trimming at V came to 2 bases and at J to 5 bases, leaving 10 bases not matched to a gene. The V gene's germline CDR1 is LGHDT and CDR2 YNNKEL (reference sequence). The CDR3 has 18 residues. The CDR3 is CASSQPRLAGGPRETQYF. CDR3 nucleotide sequence: TGTGCCAGCAGCCAACCCAGACTAGCGGGGGGGCCAAGGGAGACCCAGTACTTC.

The V gene is TRBV7-6, the J gene TRBJ2-1; D is undetermined. V was shortened by 1 base and J by 9 bases, with 7 bases between the two germline ends. The CDR3 is 12 amino acids. Germline loops: CDR1 SGHVS, CDR2 FNYEAQ. CDR3 protein: CASSLGPVEQFF. The CDR3 nucleotides read TGTGCCAGCAGCTTAGGCCCGGTTGAGCAGTTCTTC.

The chain has TRBV5-1 and TRBJ2-1, with D unresolved. CDR3 length: 16 residues. V lost 0 bases to trimming and J lost 5 bases, with 15 bases between them. Germline V gene lookup returns CDR1 SGHRS and CDR2 YFSETQ. The CDR3 nucleotides read TGCGCCAGCAGCTTGGACCAGAACGGAGCCAACAATGAGCAGTTCTTC. Translation: CASSLDQNGANNEQFF.

The chain uses TRBV5-1 and TRBJ2-3; TRBD2 matches at 9 bases. CDR3 size: 16 residues. V gave up 3 bases and J gave up 2 bases; unmatched junction bases: 7. The germline CDR1 and CDR2 sequences are SGHRS and YFSETQ. The CDR3 DNA reads as TGCGCCAGCAGCTGGGGGACTAGCATCCCCACAGATACGCAGTATTTT. Protein sequence: CASSWGTSIPTDTQYF.

The gene calls are TRBV9 and TRBJ1-2, with D possibly matching TRBD1 (6 bases). CDR3 length: 14 residues. Between the trimmed V and J ends, which lost 0 bases and 7 bases, there was a span of 13 bases. The germline V gene has CDR1 SGDLS and CDR2 YYNGEE. CDR3 protein: CASSVGYRESGYTF. As DNA, the CDR3 is TGTGCCAGCAGCGTAGGATACAGGGAGTCTGGCTACACCTTC.

The chain uses TRBV5-6 and TRBJ1-1; D not resolved. The CDR3 extends over 13 amino acids. V was cut by 1 base and J by 1 base, with 5 bases left in between. Germline-derived CDR1 and CDR2 are SGHDT and YYEEEE. For the CDR3, the DNA is TGTGCCAGCAGCTTGCGACAGAACACTGAAGCTTTCTTT. Protein product: CASSLRQNTEAFF.

The chain carries TRBV4-3 and TRBJ1-1, with TRBD1 matching over 7 bases. V dropped 1 base and J dropped 10; count of bases not matched to a gene: 12. This CDR3 has 15 residues. Germline V CDR1 and CDR2: LGHNA, YSLEER. The CDR3 bases are TGCGCCAGCAGCCAAGCTCTAGGGGGCACCGACCGAGCTTTCTTT. The encoded protein is CASSQALGGTDRAFF.